This passage covers 10 T cell receptor beta chains from one sample sequenced in a study of human T cells and chemical hapten exposure. One entry per CDR3 protein results from TCRdb running MiXCR on the RACE reads. The data hold roughly 98,000 distinct CDR3 sequences, with roughly 12% observed a single time. Time point defined: patch test 1, 2 weeks after DPC sensitization. Treatment here: therapeutic diphenylcyclopropenone sensitization with weekly scalp DPC. The sample consisted of whole blood, taken in connection with sensitization to the hapten diphenylcyclopropenone (DPC). Receptors were obtained from a woman between 40 and 50 years old with alopecia areata. Some clones in this sample may be carry-over from other donors' samples.

This clonotype was observed a few times. The genes are TRBV28 and TRBJ2-2, with a possible D match to TRBD2 (6 bases). Germline assignment: CDR1 MDHEN and CDR2 SYDVKM. The CDR3 consists of 15 residues. Deletions cut 0 bases from V and 4 bases from J, with 9 bases between. The CDR3 DNA follows: TGTGCCAGCAGTTTATGGGAGGGAATCACCGGGGAGCTGTTTTTT. Translating gives CASSLWEGITGELFF.

Ten or more counts support this clonotype. The chain couples TRBV29-1 to TRBJ2-3, with D unresolved. Germline CDR1 is SQVTM and CDR2 is ANQGSEA. CDR3 size: 14 residues. V was cut by 7 bases and J by 2 bases, with 16 bases left in between. The CDR3 DNA reads as TGCAGCGGGAGAAAAGAAGGGTTCACAGATACGCAGTATTTT. Protein product: CSGRKEGFTDTQYF.

This clonotype occurred a few times. The V gene is TRBV6-2 or TRBV6-3, the J gene TRBJ2-1; 11 bases align to TRBD2. Germline values: CDR1 MNHEY, CDR2 SVGEGT. There are 18 residues in the CDR3. V shed 2 bases, J shed 3 bases, and the junction held 9 bases outside the gene matches. CDR3 nucleotide sequence: TGTGCCAGCAGTTACCCGGGGGCCGGGACTAGCGGCTACAATGAGCAGTTCTTC. Protein: CASSYPGAGTSGYNEQFF.

The chain employs TRBV6-2 or TRBV6-3 and TRBJ2-7, with TRBD1 identical over 8 bases. Per germline, CDR1 MNHEY and CDR2 SVGEGT. This CDR3 spans 14 amino acids. The trim removed 2 bases at V and 4 bases at J, leaving 4 bases unmatched. The CDR3 region is CASSYTGGLYEQYF. CDR3 DNA: TGTGCCAGCAGTTACACAGGGGGGCTTTACGAGCAGTACTTC.

This sequence joins TRBV19 and TRBJ2-7; TRBD2 matches at 8 bases. Germline CDR1 and CDR2: LNHDA and SQIVND (reference sequence). The CDR3 totals 13 residues. Trimming removed 3 bases from V and 6 bases from J; junction bases left unmatched: 4. CDR3 region: CASSMGLVSEQYF. As DNA, the CDR3 is TGTGCCAGTAGTATGGGACTAGTATCCGAGCAGTACTTC.

A few counts support this clonotype. This sequence joins TRBV5-4 and TRBJ1-1; no clear D. In germline, CDR1 is SGHNT, CDR2 YYREEE (reference sequence). The CDR3 sequence is 15 residues long. V was cut by 4 bases and J by 5 bases, with 18 bases left in between. The CDR3: CASSQLAGFLTEAFF. The CDR3 region has the DNA TGTGCCAGCAGCCAGCTGGCCGGATTTTTGACTGAAGCTTTCTTT.

The chain joins TRBV19 to TRBJ2-1, with D perhaps TRBD2 (6 bases). The CDR3 length is 15 residues. Trimming removed 4 bases from V and 3 bases from J, with 13 bases in between. The V gene's germline CDR1 is LNHDA and CDR2 SQIVND (reference sequence). The CDR3 protein is CASSKEGPFYNEQFF. As DNA, the CDR3 is TGTGCCAGTAGTAAGGAGGGGCCCTTCTACAATGAGCAGTTCTTC.

The chain uses TRBV7-9 and TRBJ1-1; D unclear. Trimming removed 5 bases from V and 6 bases from J, with 13 bases in between. The CDR3 is made up of 13 amino acids. Per germline, CDR1 SEHNR and CDR2 FQNEAQ (reference sequence). CDR3 DNA sequence: TGTGCCAGCAGCCAAAGGGCGGGAGCTGAAGCTTTCTTT. Residues: CASSQRAGAEAFF. Complete variable domain (other parts from reference TRBV7-9 and TRBJ1-1): DTGVSQNPRHKITKRGQNVTFRCDPISEHNRLYWYRQTLGQGPEFLTYFQNEAQLEKSRLLSDRFSAERPKGSFSTLEIQRTEQGDSAMYLCASSQRAGAEAFFGQGTRLTVV.

This chain joins TRBV6-2 or TRBV6-3 and TRBJ2-1, with a weak D call TRBD2 (6 bases). The ends were cut back, 5 bases at V and 7 bases at J, with 21 bases in the middle. The CDR3 loop spans 16 amino acids. Germline CDR1 reads MNHEY; CDR2 reads SVGEGT. The CDR3 nucleotides read TGTGCCAGCAGTCAATGGATTAGCGGCCCTTTGAATGAGCAGTTCTTC. It is translated as CASSQWISGPLNEQFF.

This clonotype was seen repeatedly, ten times or more. The chain is built from TRBV20-1 and TRBJ2-1; TRBD2 agrees at 11 bases. There are 14 residues in the CDR3. The J segment lost 4 bases and the V segment lost 6 bases, leaving 5 bases of the junction unmatched. Germline-derived CDR1 and CDR2 are DFQATT and SNEGSKA (reference sequence). CDR3 sequence reads: CSAAGTSGYNEQFF. The DNA of the CDR3 is TGCAGTGCAGCCGGGACTAGCGGTTACAATGAGCAGTTCTTC.